These 31 T cell receptor beta chains originate from one sample sequenced in a study of cytomegalovirus exposure and HLA in healthy donors. In the PCR, 60 Vbeta and 13 Jbeta primers were used. This table comes from immunoSEQ multiplex PCR, and its TCRdb copy is limited to in-frame clones, with some not included. The table has under 150,000 clones, about 79% seen once; the top ten hold 1.5% to 2%. Sample: PBMCs. The receptors come from a woman aged 25-40 years in good health and CMV-seronegative.

The chain carries TRBV4-3 and TRBJ2-7; 7 bases align to TRBD1. The CDR3 sequence is 16 residues long. J lost 6 bases, V lost 2 bases, and 13 bases had no gene match. Germline V gives CDR1 LGHNA, CDR2 YSLEER. CDR3 amino acids: CASSQLPDQGVGEQYF. The CDR3 nucleotides read TGCGCCAGCAGCCAATTACCGGACCAGGGGGTAGGCGAGCAGTACTTC.

The V and J genes are TRBV5-1 and TRBJ2-5; a possible D gene is TRBD2 (6 bases). The V gene's germline CDR1 is SGHRS and CDR2 YFSETQ. With 0 bases removed from V and 3 bases from J, the gap between germline ends came to 6 bases. The CDR3 contains 13 residues. CDR3 DNA: TGCGCCAGCAGCTTGGGACTAGAAGAGACCCAGTACTTC. This sequence encodes CASSLGLEETQYF.

The J gene is TRBJ2-5, the V gene TRBV11-1; D is perhaps TRBD1 (5 bases). In germline, CDR1 is SGHAT, CDR2 FQDESV (reference sequence). The CDR3 is 13 amino acids. The V end was cut by 3 bases, the J end by 4 bases, with 9 bases between. The CDR3 spells CASSLRQGETQYF. The CDR3 DNA reads as TGTGCCAGCAGCTTGAGGCAGGGAGAGACCCAGTACTTC.

The rearrangement uses TRBV5-1 and TRBJ1-6, with 8 bases lining up with TRBD1. The V segment lost 2 bases and the J segment 9 bases; nucleotides outside the gene matches: 7. The CDR3 is 15 residues long. The V gene's germline CDR1 is SGHRS and CDR2 YFSETQ. The CDR3 DNA sequence: TGCGCCAGCAGCTTCAGCAGGGGGCAGGGTTCACCCCTCCACTTT. It encodes CASSFSRGQGSPLHF. The variable domain in full, completed from reference TRBV5-1 and TRBJ1-6, reads KAGVTQTPRYLIKTRGQQVTLSCSPISGHRSVSWYQQTPGQGLQFLFEYFSETQRNKGNFPGRFSGRQFSNSRSEMNVSTLELGDSALYLCASSFSRGQGSPLHFGNGTRLTVT.

This chain connects TRBV11-3 to TRBJ2-2, with D possibly being TRBD2 (5 bases). Germline V CDR1 and CDR2: SGHNT, YENEEA. Trimming cost V 5 bases and J 9 bases, with 13 bases left between them. The CDR3 totals 13 residues. The chain's CDR3 is CASSAGVSRELFF. The DNA of the CDR3 is TGTGCCAGCAGCGCGGGTGTTTCACGGGAGCTGTTTTTT.

The chain employs TRBV6-5 and TRBJ1-1; possible D gene TRBD1, 5 bases. V was clipped by 7 bases and J by 0 bases, with 12 bases between them. Per germline, CDR1 MNHEY and CDR2 SVGAGI. CDR3 length equals 14 residues. The CDR3 spells CASISWGMNTEAFF. The CDR3 DNA sequence: TGTGCCAGCATCAGTTGGGGCATGAACACTGAAGCTTTCTTT.

This clone was seen a single time. The chain is built from TRBV10-1 and TRBJ1-2; perhaps TRBD1 as D (5 bases). Trimming removed 3 bases from V and 4 bases from J, with 9 bases in between. This CDR3 comprises 13 residues. Germline CDR1 reads WNHNN; CDR2 reads SYGVQD (reference sequence). The CDR3 protein is CASSDGQGYGYTF. The CDR3 DNA reads as TGCGCCAGCAGTGATGGGCAGGGCTATGGCTACACCTTC.

The chain's CDR3 is CASSSIQGFGNTIYF. The CDR3 coding sequence is TGTGCCAGCAGTTCAATTCAGGGGTTTGGAAACACCATATATTTT. This rearrangement joins TRBV6-5 to TRBJ1-3; maybe TRBD1 (6 bases). Trimming removed 4 bases at V and 3 bases at J, with 13 bases between. CDR3 length: 15 amino acids. The germline V gene encodes CDR1 MNHEY and CDR2 SVGAGI.

The J gene is TRBJ2-5, the V gene TRBV5-4; tentatively, D is TRBD2 (6 bases). Germline V lookup: CDR1 SGHNT, CDR2 YYREEE (reference sequence). Trimming left V 0 bases short and J 4 bases short, with 13 bases between. This CDR3 has 15 amino acids. The CDR3 DNA reads as TGTGCCAGCAGCTTGGGTGGAACCGGGGGAGAGACCCAGTACTTC. It encodes CASSLGGTGGETQYF.

This rearrangement joins TRBV5-1 to TRBJ2-3; a possible D gene is TRBD1 (6 bases). The CDR3 is 12 residues long. Germline V gene lookup returns CDR1 SGHRS and CDR2 YFSETQ. The V end lost 3 bases, the J end lost 4 bases, and 6 bases lay between the germline ends. CDR3 loop: CASSSGADTQYF. CDR3 sequence (DNA): TGCGCCAGCAGCTCAGGGGCAGATACGCAGTATTTT. Using reference TRBV5-1 and TRBJ2-3 for the parts outside the CDR3, the full variable domain is KAGVTQTPRYLIKTRGQQVTLSCSPISGHRSVSWYQQTPGQGLQFLFEYFSETQRNKGNFPGRFSGRQFSNSRSEMNVSTLELGDSALYLCASSSGADTQYFGPGTRLTVL.

CDR3 region: CASSAGFNGYTF. The CDR3 DNA reads as TGTGCCAGCAGCGCAGGGTTCAACGGCTACACCTTC. J is TRBJ1-2 and V is TRBV11-1; a possible D gene is TRBD1 (5 bases). The CDR3 has 12 residues. V lost 5 bases and J 8 bases, leaving 12 bases between the germline ends. Germline CDR1 SGHAT, CDR2 FQDESV (reference sequence).

This chain connects TRBV18 to TRBJ2-2; 9 bases align to TRBD1. This CDR3 region has 18 residues. The germline CDR1 and CDR2 sequences are KGHSH and LQKENI. The junction had 15 bases not matched to a gene; V was cut back by 3 bases and J by 7 bases. The CDR3 nucleotides are TGTGCCAGCTCACCCCTCCCACGGACAGGGACAGGGATCGGGGAGCTGTTTTTT. Residues: CASSPLPRTGTGIGELFF.

The V and J genes are TRBV4-1 and TRBJ2-2, with D possibly being TRBD1 (6 bases). Germline CDR1 and CDR2: MGHRA and YSYEKL. Deletions cut 0 bases from V and 4 bases from J, with 18 bases between. The CDR3 is made up of 18 amino acids. As DNA, the CDR3 is TGCGCCAGCAGCCAAGATAGCCCCCCTACGACAGGCACCGGGGAGCTGTTTTTT. This codes for CASSQDSPPTTGTGELFF.

This chain joins TRBV7-3 and TRBJ2-1, with 9 bases that match TRBD1. This CDR3 is 17 amino acids long. Germline trimming cut 1 base from V and 5 bases from J; bases unmatched to any gene: 9. In germline, CDR1 is SGHTA, CDR2 FQGTGA. CDR3 in amino acids: CASSLIPGQGVNNEQFF. The CDR3 DNA follows: TGTGCCAGCAGCTTAATCCCGGGACAGGGTGTAAACAATGAGCAGTTCTTC.

V gene TRBV15 combines with J gene TRBJ1-6, with 10 bases fitting TRBD1. Germline V gene lookup returns CDR1 LNHNV and CDR2 YYDKDF (reference sequence). The CDR3 sequence is 20 residues long. J was trimmed by 0 bases and V by 5 bases; bases with no gene match: 13. CDR3 DNA: TGTGCCACCAGCGGGTTTTCGACAGGGGGCACATACTCCTATAATTCACCCCTCCACTTT. Protein product: CATSGFSTGGTYSYNSPLHF.

This chain links TRBV6-1 with TRBJ2-7; a possible D gene is TRBD1 (6 bases). Trimming removed 4 bases at V and 5 bases at J, with 15 bases between. The germline CDR1 and CDR2 sequences are MNHNS and SASEGT. CDR3 length: 14 residues. DNA for the CDR3: TGTGCCAGCAGTGCAACTACAGGGATCCACGAGCAGTACTTC. Its protein is CASSATTGIHEQYF.

V gene TRBV5-1 combines with J gene TRBJ2-5, with 7 bases lining up with TRBD1. V lost 6 bases, J lost 5 bases, and 16 bases stayed unmatched. In germline, CDR1 is SGHRS, CDR2 YFSETQ. CDR3 length: 16 residues. CDR3: CASNRGDSGVKETQYF. DNA for the CDR3: TGCGCCAGCAACCGAGGGGACAGCGGTGTCAAGGAGACCCAGTACTTC.

Worth noting for this clone: The sample contains more than one DNA sequence encoding this CDR3. The rearrangement joins TRBV7-2 to TRBJ2-7; D is undetermined. The CDR3 spans 13 residues. Germline CDR1 is SGHTA and CDR2 is FQGNSA. V was cut by 1 base and J by 2 bases, with 6 bases left in between. Here the CDR3 reads CASSLVSAYEQYF. The CDR3 DNA follows: TGTGCCAGCAGCTTAGTTTCAGCCTACGAGCAGTACTTC.

The chain combines TRBV5-1 with TRBJ2-1; TRBD2 matches 12 bases. With V trimmed by 6 bases and J by 4 bases, 2 bases remained unmatched. There are 14 residues in the CDR3. CDR1 and CDR2 (germline): SGHRS, YFSETQ. The CDR3 loop is CASKTSGGYNEQFF. CDR3 coding DNA: TGCGCCAGCAAGACTAGCGGGGGATACAATGAGCAGTTCTTC.

This CDR3 is CASSLGPGTGNGYTF. The DNA for the CDR3 is TGCGCCAGCAGCTTGGGTCCCGGGACAGGGAATGGCTACACCTTC. The chain recombines TRBV5-1 with TRBJ1-2, with TRBD1 matching over 9 bases. This CDR3 is 15 amino acids long. The V segment lost 0 bases and the J segment 6 bases; nucleotides outside the gene matches: 6. Germline CDR1 is SGHRS and CDR2 is YFSETQ. Complete variable domain (other parts from reference TRBV5-1 and TRBJ1-2): KAGVTQTPRYLIKTRGQQVTLSCSPISGHRSVSWYQQTPGQGLQFLFEYFSETQRNKGNFPGRFSGRQFSNSRSEMNVSTLELGDSALYLCASSLGPGTGNGYTFGSGTRLTVV.

CDR3 in amino acids: CASSPIADRGGQPQHF. In DNA form, the CDR3 reads TGTGCCAGCAGTCCTATCGCTGACAGGGGGGGTCAGCCCCAGCATTTT. The chain recombines TRBV27 with TRBJ1-5, with 9 nucleotides matching TRBD1. V was pared by 5 bases and J by 6 bases, with 11 bases of the junction left unmatched. The CDR3 extends over 16 amino acids. The germline gives CDR1 MNHEY, CDR2 SMNVEV (reference sequence).

The V and J genes are TRBV6-5 and TRBJ1-2; D is possibly TRBD1 (5 bases). Germline values: CDR1 MNHEY, CDR2 SVGAGI. The CDR3 runs 14 residues. With 2 bases removed from V and 8 bases from J, the gap between germline ends came to 15 bases. This chain's CDR3 is CASSYQKGAGGYTF. Written as DNA, the CDR3 is TGTGCCAGCAGTTACCAAAAGGGTGCAGGGGGCTACACCTTC.

This clone was seen only once. Additional DNA sequences in this sample encode the identical CDR3. The rearrangement joins TRBV2 to TRBJ2-2; 9 bases agree with TRBD1. The CDR3 covers 14 residues. Trimming took 6 bases from V and 6 from J; bases not matched to a gene: 5. Germline CDR1 SNHLY, CDR2 FYNNEI. The CDR3 sequence is CASRWTGDSGELFF. The CDR3 nucleotides are TGTGCCAGCAGGTGGACAGGGGATTCCGGGGAGCTGTTTTTT.

This clone came up a few times. This chain links TRBV6-5 with TRBJ1-1; 8 bases align to TRBD1. After removal of 0 bases from V and 4 bases from J, the junction contained 4 bases not matched to a gene. CDR1 and CDR2 from the germline V gene are MNHEY and SVGAGI. CDR3 length equals 15 residues. The CDR3 protein is CASSYSGQVVTEAFF. CDR3 DNA sequence: TGTGCCAGCAGTTACTCGGGACAGGTAGTCACTGAAGCTTTCTTT.

V and J are TRBV4-1 and TRBJ1-2; TRBD1 is a possible D gene (5 bases). Trimming took 3 bases from V and 8 from J, leaving 19 bases between them. Germline V CDR1 and CDR2: MGHRA, YSYEKL. The CDR3 spans 15 residues. The CDR3: CASSQGQGSLEGYTF. In nucleotides, the CDR3 is TGCGCCAGCAGCCAGGGGCAGGGCTCCCTTGAGGGCTACACCTTC.

A word on this clone: Other DNA sequences from this sample encode an identical CDR3 as well. V and J are TRBV6-5 and TRBJ1-2; 7 bases align to TRBD1. CDR1 is MNHEY and CDR2 is SVGAGI in the germline V gene. The CDR3 has 13 residues. The V segment lost 6 bases and the J segment 2 bases; nucleotides outside the gene matches: 3. The CDR3 here is CASSQTGNYGYTF. In DNA form, the CDR3 reads TGTGCCAGCAGCCAGACAGGGAACTATGGCTACACCTTC.

The rearrangement links TRBV27 to TRBJ1-1; D unresolved. V gave up 3 bases and J gave up 1 base, with 6 bases separating them. The CDR3 consists of 13 residues. The germline V gene encodes CDR1 MNHEY and CDR2 SMNVEV (reference sequence). This CDR3 reads CASSFPGNTEAFF. CDR3 DNA sequence: TGTGCCAGCAGTTTTCCAGGGAACACTGAAGCTTTCTTT.

On this clone itself: The germline gene is not matched at one end of the junction; a read error may be the cause. In nucleotides, the CDR3 is TGTGCTAGCAGCGTAGAGAGCCGGGGCTCTGGAAACACCATATATTTT. This encodes CASSVESRGSGNTIYF. The chain has TRBV9 and TRBJ1-3; no definite D call. The CDR3 extends over 16 amino acids. Looked up from germline, CDR1 is SGDLS and CDR2 is YYNGEE.

V and J are TRBV7-2 and TRBJ1-1; 9 positions agree with TRBD1. Trimming took 6 bases from V and 1 from J; bases not matched to a gene: 6. In germline, CDR1 is SGHTA, CDR2 FQGNSA. CDR3 length: 15 residues. The CDR3 sequence: CASRPRTGENTEAFF. The DNA of the CDR3 is TGTGCCAGCAGACCCAGGACAGGGGAGAACACTGAAGCTTTCTTT.

This clone was recorded a few times. V usage is TRBV6-5 and J usage is TRBJ1-2; 8 bases match TRBD1. The junction had 13 bases not matched to a gene; V was cut back by 5 bases and J by 8 bases. Germline-derived CDR1 and CDR2 are MNHEY and SVGAGI. The CDR3 is 15 amino acids. The CDR3 here is CASSPPDRDSKGYTF. Written as DNA, the CDR3 is TGTGCCAGCAGTCCCCCGGACAGGGATTCGAAAGGCTACACCTTC.

The rearrangement joins TRBV5-1 to TRBJ1-1; D possibly corresponds to TRBD1 (5 bases). Between the trimmed V and J ends, which lost 8 bases and 0 bases, there was a span of 14 bases. CDR1 and CDR2 (germline): SGHRS, YFSETQ. The CDR3 consists of 14 residues. The CDR3 protein is CASMPGTLNTEAFF. DNA for the CDR3: TGCGCCAGTATGCCCGGGACTTTGAACACTGAAGCTTTCTTT. The full variable domain, rest sourced from reference TRBV5-1 and TRBJ1-1, is KAGVTQTPRYLIKTRGQQVTLSCSPISGHRSVSWYQQTPGQGLQFLFEYFSETQRNKGNFPGRFSGRQFSNSRSEMNVSTLELGDSALYLCASMPGTLNTEAFFGQGTRLTVV.